This T cell receptor (beta chain) was observed in a study of blood T cell repertoires in COVID-19. The ends lost 5 bases at V and 6 bases at J; junction bases unmatched: 6. Germline V gene data show CDR1 as MNHEY and CDR2 as SVGAGI. The CDR3 totals 13 residues. The protocol was immunoSEQ multiplex PCR, while the TCRdb copy is restricted to in-frame clones and leaves out a portion. The data contain 200,000 or so clones, roughly nine tenths of them seen just once; the ten biggest clones take up 6.5%. Sequencing input: peripheral blood. This chain connects TRBV6-5 to TRBJ2-7; TRBD1 aligns across 8 bases. The clonotype comes from a man in his sixties who had recovered from COVID-19. The CDR3 coding sequence is TGTGCCAGCAGTAAACCGGGGACAGGCGAGCAGTACTTC. It specifies CASSKPGTGEQYF.